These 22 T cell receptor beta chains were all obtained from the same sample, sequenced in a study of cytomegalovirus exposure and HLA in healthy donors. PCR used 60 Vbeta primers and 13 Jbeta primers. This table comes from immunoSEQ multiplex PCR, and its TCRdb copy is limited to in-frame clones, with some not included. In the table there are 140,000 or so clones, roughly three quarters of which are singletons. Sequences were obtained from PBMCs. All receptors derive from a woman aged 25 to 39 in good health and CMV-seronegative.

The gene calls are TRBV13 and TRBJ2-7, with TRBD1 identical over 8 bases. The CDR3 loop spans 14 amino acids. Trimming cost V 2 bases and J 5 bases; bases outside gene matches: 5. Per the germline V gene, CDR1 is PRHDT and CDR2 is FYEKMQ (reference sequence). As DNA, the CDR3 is TGTGCCAGCAGCTTAAAGGCAGGGGGCCACGAGCAGTACTTC. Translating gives CASSLKAGGHEQYF.

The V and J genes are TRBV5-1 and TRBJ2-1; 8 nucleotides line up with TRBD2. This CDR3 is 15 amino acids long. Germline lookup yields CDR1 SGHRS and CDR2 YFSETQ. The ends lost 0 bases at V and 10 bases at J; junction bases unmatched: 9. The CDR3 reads CASSLGRLGGGEQFF. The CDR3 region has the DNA TGCGCCAGCAGCTTGGGGAGACTAGGCGGGGGGGAGCAGTTCTTC.

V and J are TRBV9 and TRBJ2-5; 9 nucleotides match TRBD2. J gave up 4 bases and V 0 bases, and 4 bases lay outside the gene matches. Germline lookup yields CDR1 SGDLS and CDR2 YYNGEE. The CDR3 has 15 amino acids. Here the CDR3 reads CASSVDAGGLETQYF. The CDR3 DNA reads TGTGCCAGCAGCGTAGATGCGGGAGGGTTAGAGACCCAGTACTTC. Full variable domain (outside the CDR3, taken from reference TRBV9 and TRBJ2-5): DSGVTQTPKHLITATGQRVTLRCSPRSGDLSVYWYQQSLDQGLQFLIQYYNGEERAKGNILERFSAQQFPDLHSELNLSSLELGDSALYFCASSVDAGGLETQYFGPGTRLLVL.

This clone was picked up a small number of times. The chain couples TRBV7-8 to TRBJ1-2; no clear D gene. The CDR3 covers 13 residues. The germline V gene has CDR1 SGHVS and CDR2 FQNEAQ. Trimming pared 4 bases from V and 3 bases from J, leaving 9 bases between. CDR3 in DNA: TGTGCCAGCAGCTACGACTCCGACTATGGCTACACCTTC. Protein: CASSYDSDYGYTF.

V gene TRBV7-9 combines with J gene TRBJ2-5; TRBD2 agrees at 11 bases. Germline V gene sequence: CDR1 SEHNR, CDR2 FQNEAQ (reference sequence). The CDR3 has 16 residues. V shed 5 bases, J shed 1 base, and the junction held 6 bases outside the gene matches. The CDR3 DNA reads TGTGCCAGCAGCGGGTTGGGACTAGCGGCCCAAGAGACCCAGTACTTC. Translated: CASSGLGLAAQETQYF. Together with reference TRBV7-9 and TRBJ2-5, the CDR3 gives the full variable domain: DTGVSQNPRHKITKRGQNVTFRCDPISEHNRLYWYRQTLGQGPEFLTYFQNEAQLEKSRLLSDRFSAERPKGSFSTLEIQRTEQGDSAMYLCASSGLGLAAQETQYFGPGTRLLVL.

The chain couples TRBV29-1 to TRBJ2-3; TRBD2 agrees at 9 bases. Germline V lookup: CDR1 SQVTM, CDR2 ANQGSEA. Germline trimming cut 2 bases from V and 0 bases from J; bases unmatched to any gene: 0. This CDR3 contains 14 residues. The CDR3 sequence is CSVESGRSTDTQYF. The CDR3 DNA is TGCAGCGTTGAAAGCGGGAGGAGCACAGATACGCAGTATTTT.

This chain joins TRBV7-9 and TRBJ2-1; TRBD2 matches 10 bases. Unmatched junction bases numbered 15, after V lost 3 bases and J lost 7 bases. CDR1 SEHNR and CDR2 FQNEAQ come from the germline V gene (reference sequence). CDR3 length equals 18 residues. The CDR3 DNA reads TGTGCCAGCAGCTTCTTGGTTGGGGAAGCGGGAGGGTATAATGAGCAGTTCTTC. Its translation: CASSFLVGEAGGYNEQFF.

Here the CDR3 DNA reads TGTGCCAGCAGTGAAAATTATAAGCAGTACTTC. This sequence encodes CASSENYKQYF. This chain connects TRBV6-1 to TRBJ2-7; D unclear. The V end lost 2 bases, the J end lost 8 bases, and 7 bases lay between the germline ends. The CDR3 is 11 amino acids. Germline V gene data show CDR1 as MNHNS and CDR2 as SASEGT.

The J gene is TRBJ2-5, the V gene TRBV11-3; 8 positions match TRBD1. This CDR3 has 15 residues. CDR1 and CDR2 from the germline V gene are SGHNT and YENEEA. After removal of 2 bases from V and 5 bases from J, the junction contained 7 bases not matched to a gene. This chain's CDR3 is CASSLRQGRRETQYF. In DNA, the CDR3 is TGTGCCAGCAGCTTAAGACAGGGGCGACGGGAGACCCAGTACTTC.

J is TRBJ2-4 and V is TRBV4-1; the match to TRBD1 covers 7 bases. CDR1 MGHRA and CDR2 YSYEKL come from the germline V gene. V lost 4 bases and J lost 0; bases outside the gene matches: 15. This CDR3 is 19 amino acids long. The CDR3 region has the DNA TGCGCCAGCAGCCCCCTGAGGGGGACAGAGAGTTTAGCCAAAAACATTCAGTACTTC. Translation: CASSPLRGTESLAKNIQYF.

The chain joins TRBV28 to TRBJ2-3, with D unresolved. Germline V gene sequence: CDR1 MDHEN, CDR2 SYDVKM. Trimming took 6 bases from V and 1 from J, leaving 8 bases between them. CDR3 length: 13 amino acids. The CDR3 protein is CASRPSGTDTQYF. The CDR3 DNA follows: TGTGCCAGCAGGCCGAGCGGCACAGATACGCAGTATTTT.

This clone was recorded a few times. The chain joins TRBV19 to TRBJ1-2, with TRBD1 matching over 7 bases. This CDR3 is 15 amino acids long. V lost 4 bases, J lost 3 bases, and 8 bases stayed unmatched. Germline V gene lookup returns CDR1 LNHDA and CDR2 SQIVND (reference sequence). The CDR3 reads CASSNPGTAHYGYTF. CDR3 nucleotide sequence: TGTGCCAGTAGTAACCCCGGGACAGCGCACTATGGCTACACCTTC.

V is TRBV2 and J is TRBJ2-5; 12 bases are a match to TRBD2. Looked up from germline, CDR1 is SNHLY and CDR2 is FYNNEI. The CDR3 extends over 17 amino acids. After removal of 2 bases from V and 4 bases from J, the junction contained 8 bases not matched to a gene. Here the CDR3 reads CASSESTLGLAGETQYF. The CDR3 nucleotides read TGTGCCAGCAGTGAATCGACCCTGGGACTAGCGGGAGAGACCCAGTACTTC.

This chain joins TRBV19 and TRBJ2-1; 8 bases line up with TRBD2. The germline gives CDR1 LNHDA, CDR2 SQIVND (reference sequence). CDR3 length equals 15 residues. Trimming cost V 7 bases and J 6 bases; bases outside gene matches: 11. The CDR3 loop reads CASTPLAGIINEQFF. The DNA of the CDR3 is TGTGCCAGTACCCCCTTAGCGGGAATAATCAATGAGCAGTTCTTC.

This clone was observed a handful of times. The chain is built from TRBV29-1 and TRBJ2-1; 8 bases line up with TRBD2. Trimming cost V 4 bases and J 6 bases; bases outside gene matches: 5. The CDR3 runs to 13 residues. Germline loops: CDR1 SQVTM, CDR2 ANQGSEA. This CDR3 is CSVAAGDSNEQFF. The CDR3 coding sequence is TGCAGCGTTGCAGCGGGAGACAGCAATGAGCAGTTCTTC.

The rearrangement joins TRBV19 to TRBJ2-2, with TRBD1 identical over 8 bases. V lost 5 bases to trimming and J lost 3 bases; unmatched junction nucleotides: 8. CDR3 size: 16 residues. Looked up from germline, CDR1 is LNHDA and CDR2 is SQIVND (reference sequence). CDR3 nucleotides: TGTGCCAGTAGTGGGAGGACAGGGCCATACACCGGGGAGCTGTTTTTT. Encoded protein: CASSGRTGPYTGELFF. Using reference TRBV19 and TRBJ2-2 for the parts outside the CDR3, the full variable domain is DGGITQSPKYLFRKEGQNVTLSCEQNLNHDAMYWYRQDPGQGLRLIYYSQIVNDFQKGDIAEGYSVSREKKESFPLTVTSAQKNPTAFYLCASSGRTGPYTGELFFGEGSRLTVL.

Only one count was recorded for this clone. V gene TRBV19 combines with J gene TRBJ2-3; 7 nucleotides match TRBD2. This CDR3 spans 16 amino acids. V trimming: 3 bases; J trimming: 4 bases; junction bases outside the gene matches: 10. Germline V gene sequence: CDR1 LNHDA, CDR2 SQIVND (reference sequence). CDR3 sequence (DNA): TGTGCCAGTAGTATCGGGGCGGGAGTACGGGCAGATACGCAGTATTTT. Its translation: CASSIGAGVRADTQYF.

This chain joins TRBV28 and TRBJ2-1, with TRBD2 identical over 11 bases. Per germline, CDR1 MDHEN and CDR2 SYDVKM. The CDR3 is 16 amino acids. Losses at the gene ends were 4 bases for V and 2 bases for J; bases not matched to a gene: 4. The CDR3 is CASSSLAGGAYNEQFF. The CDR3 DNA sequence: TGTGCCAGCAGTTCCCTAGCGGGAGGCGCCTACAATGAGCAGTTCTTC.

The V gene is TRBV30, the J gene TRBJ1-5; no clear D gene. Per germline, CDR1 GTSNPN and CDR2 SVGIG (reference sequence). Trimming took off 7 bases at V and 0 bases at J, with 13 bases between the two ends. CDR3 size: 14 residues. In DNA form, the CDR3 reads TGTGCCTACTCGAGAGTAAATAGCAATCAGCCCCAGCATTTT. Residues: CAYSRVNSNQPQHF.

CDR3 sequence (DNA): TGTGCCAGCAGCTCCCTGGACAGGGGAAGGACCGGGGAGCTGTTTTTT. Residues: CASSSLDRGRTGELFF. This rearrangement joins TRBV7-9 to TRBJ2-2; TRBD1 agrees at 9 bases. The CDR3 is 16 residues long. Trimming at V came to 4 bases and at J to 5 bases, leaving 8 bases not matched to a gene. Germline CDR1 reads SEHNR; CDR2 reads FQNEAQ (reference sequence).

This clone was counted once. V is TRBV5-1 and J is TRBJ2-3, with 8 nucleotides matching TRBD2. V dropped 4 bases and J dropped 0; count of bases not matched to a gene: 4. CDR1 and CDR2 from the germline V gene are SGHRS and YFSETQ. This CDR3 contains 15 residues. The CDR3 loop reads CASSLLAGSTDTQYF. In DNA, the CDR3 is TGCGCCAGCAGCCTGTTAGCGGGGAGCACAGATACGCAGTATTTT.

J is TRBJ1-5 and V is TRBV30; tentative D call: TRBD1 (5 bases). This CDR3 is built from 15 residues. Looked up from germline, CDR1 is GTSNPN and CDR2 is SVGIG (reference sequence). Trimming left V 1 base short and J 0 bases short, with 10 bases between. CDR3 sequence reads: CAWSAGFYSNQPQHF. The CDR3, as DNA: TGTGCCTGGAGTGCAGGGTTTTATAGCAATCAGCCCCAGCATTTT. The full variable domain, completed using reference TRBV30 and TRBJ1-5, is SQTIHQWPATLVQPVGSPLSLECTVEGTSNPNLYWYRQAAGRGLQLLFYSVGIGQISSEVPQNLSASRPQDRQFILSSKKLLLSDSGFYLCAWSAGFYSNQPQHFGDGTRLSIL.